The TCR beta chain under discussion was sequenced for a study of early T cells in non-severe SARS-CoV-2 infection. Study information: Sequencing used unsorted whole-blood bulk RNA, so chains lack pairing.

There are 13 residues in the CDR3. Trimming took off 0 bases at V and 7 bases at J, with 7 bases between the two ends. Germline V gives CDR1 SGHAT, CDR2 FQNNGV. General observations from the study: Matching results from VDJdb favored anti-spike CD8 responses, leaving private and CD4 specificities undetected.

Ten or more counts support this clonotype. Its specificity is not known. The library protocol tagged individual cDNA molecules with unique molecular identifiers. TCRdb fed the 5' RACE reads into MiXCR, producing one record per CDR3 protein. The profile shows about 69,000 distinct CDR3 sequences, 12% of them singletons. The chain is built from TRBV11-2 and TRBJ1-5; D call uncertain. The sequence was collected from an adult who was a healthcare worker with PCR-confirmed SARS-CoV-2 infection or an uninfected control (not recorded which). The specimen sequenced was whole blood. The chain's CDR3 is CASSLEIRQPQHF. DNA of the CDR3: TGTGCCAGCAGCTTAGAAATTCGACAGCCCCAGCATTTT. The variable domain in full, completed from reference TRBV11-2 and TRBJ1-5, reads EAGVAQSPRYKIIEKRQSVAFWCNPISGHATLYWYQQILGQGPKLLIQFQNNGVVDDSQLPKDRFSAERLKGVDSTLKIQPAKLEDSAVYLCASSLEIRQPQHFGDGTRLSIL.